The T cell receptor beta chain under discussion was sequenced for a study of cytotoxic CD8 clonotypes in ibrutinib-treated CLL. TCRdb's copy holds only in-frame clones and misses some; the assay was immunoSEQ multiplex PCR. Of 150,000 or so clones listed, roughly 84% are singletons. Germline V gives CDR1 LNHDA, CDR2 SQIVND (reference sequence). The CDR3 consists of 13 residues. Trimming cost V 5 bases and J 0 bases; bases outside gene matches: 0. The chain links TRBV19 to TRBJ1-1, with TRBD1 matching 7 bases. This sequence was found in a human donor with chronic lymphocytic leukemia. The material sequenced was PBMCs, taken at disease progression, from a patient treated with ibrutinib. The CDR3 loop reads CASSGQVNTEAFF. The CDR3 region has the DNA TGTGCCAGTAGTGGACAGGTGAACACTGAAGCTTTCTTT.